Listed here is a single TCR beta chain. The antigen is undetermined. This record belongs to a study of T cells in Graves' hyperthyroidism and ophthalmopathy. CDR3 length: 15 residues. The germline V and J ends were trimmed by 7 bases and 1 base, with 19 bases remaining between them. CDR1 and CDR2 (germline): SQVTM, ANQGSEA. It was considered stable Graves' hyperthyroidism when ophthalmopathy did not progress within 18 months. What was amplified from RNA transcripts were TCR beta CDR3 regions. The HTBI primer set drove a first-round RT-PCR of the TCR CDR3. Via MiXCR, TCRdb re-called the multiplex PCR reads, giving one row per CDR3 protein. The sample lists about 400,000 distinct CDR3 sequences, 15% to 17% occurring once. Study results and caveats: Most thyroid clonotypes expanded above 0.001 were also detected in blood. Separation of ophthalmopathy from stable hyperthyroidism was achieved by a 13 V-J model.

This chain connects TRBV29-1 to TRBJ1-1; D may be TRBD1 (5 bases). Input material: blood. The TCR comes from a woman between 18 and 29 years old with Graves' hyperthyroidism. The CDR3 DNA follows: TGCAGCGCCGTGGGTCTTGGTAGGGGGAACACTGAAGCTTTCTTT. The encoded protein is CSAVGLGRGNTEAFF.